This T cell receptor beta chain was captured in a study of blood T cell repertoires in COVID-19. Here immunoSEQ multiplex PCR was the method, and the copy in TCRdb shows in-frame clones only, minus some. In the table there are about 260,000 clones, about 87% of which are singletons. This clone was recorded only once. Trimming removed 5 bases from V and 2 bases from J; junction bases left unmatched: 8. The germline V gene encodes CDR1 SEHNR and CDR2 FQNEAQ (reference sequence). The CDR3 contains 16 residues. This TCR was recovered from a woman aged 70-85 years with COVID-19, enrolled during active disease. The sample consisted of peripheral blood. The chain recombines TRBV7-9 with TRBJ2-3, with 9 bases aligning to TRBD2. The CDR3 region has the DNA TGTGCCAGCAGCCCGCGGGGGGGGATACCCACAGATACGCAGTATTTT. Amino acids: CASSPRGGIPTDTQYF.